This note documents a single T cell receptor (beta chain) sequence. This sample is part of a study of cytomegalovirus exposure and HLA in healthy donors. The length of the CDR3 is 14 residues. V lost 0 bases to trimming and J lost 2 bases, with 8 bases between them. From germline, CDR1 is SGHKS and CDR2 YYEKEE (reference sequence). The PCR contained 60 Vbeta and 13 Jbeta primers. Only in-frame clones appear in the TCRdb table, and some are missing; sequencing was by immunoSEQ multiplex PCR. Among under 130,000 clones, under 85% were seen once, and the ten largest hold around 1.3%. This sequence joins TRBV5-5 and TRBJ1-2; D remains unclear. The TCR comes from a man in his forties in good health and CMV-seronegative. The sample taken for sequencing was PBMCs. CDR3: CASSLVAGNYGYTF. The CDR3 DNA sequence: TGTGCCAGCAGCTTGGTGGCCGGGAACTATGGCTACACCTTC.